One and the same sample provided the 4 T cell receptor beta chains below, sequenced in a study of blood T cell repertoires in COVID-19. Repertoires were generated with immunoSEQ multiplex PCR, while TCRdb's copy carries only in-frame clones and drops some. Of 300,000 to 350,000 clones listed, 80% to 95% are singletons. Sequencing used peripheral blood. These receptor sequences come from a woman aged 30 to 39 with COVID-19, enrolled during active disease.

In DNA, the CDR3 is TGTGCCTGGGAGCGGACGAGCACAGATACGCAGTATTTT. This sequence encodes CAWERTSTDTQYF. V is TRBV30 and J is TRBJ2-3; weak D call: TRBD2 (5 bases). CDR1 is GTSNPN, CDR2 SVGIG, per germline (reference sequence). V dropped 5 bases and J dropped 0 bases, with 9 bases sitting between them. The CDR3 is 13 residues long.

The CDR3 bases are TGTGCCACCAGTGATTTTCCAGGAAGCAATGGCTACACCTTC. Translating gives CATSDFPGSNGYTF. This chain connects TRBV24-1 to TRBJ1-2; D gene uncertain. Per germline, CDR1 KGHDR and CDR2 SFDVKD. Trimming took 1 base from V and 6 from J, leaving 11 bases between them. The CDR3 loop spans 14 amino acids.

The J gene is TRBJ2-3, the V gene TRBV28; the D gene is possibly TRBD2 (6 bases). Trimming pared 9 bases from V and 2 bases from J, leaving 9 bases between. From germline, CDR1 is MDHEN and CDR2 SYDVKM. The CDR3 is 12 residues long. The CDR3 nucleotides read TGTGCCAGGGGACTGGTCACAGATACGCAGTATTTT. Amino acids: CARGLVTDTQYF.

This clone has only a few counts. This chain connects TRBV7-2 to TRBJ2-7; tentatively, D is TRBD2 (6 bases). The CDR3 runs 14 residues. The germline V and J ends were trimmed by 5 bases and 6 bases, with 17 bases remaining between them. The germline gives CDR1 SGHTA, CDR2 FQGNSA. CDR3 nucleotide sequence: TGTGCCAGCAGCGGGCTGAGGCGAGCGGGCGAGCAGTACTTC. As protein: CASSGLRRAGEQYF.